This T cell receptor (beta chain) was captured by sequencing in a study of breast tumors, draining lymph nodes, adjacent tissues. Study findings and constraints: Data only fit, rather than demonstrated, lymph node origin of most tumor T cells. Findings are consistent with lymph node origin and intratumoral expansion of most tumor T cells.

The table lists this clonotype with many counts. Antigen unknown. Samples came from axillary lymph nodes draining the breast cancer. Germline CDR1 MNHEY, CDR2 SMNVEV (reference sequence). The CDR3 runs 13 residues. Germline trimming cut 6 bases from V and 6 bases from J; bases unmatched to any gene: 5. MiXCR, run by TCRdb on the multiplex PCR reads, gives a single entry per CDR3 protein. This table holds approximately 140,000 distinct CDR3 sequences, approximately 32% found once. The clonotype originates from a female donor with breast cancer. Some clones in this sample may be carry-over from other donors' samples. This chain uses TRBV27 with TRBJ1-2; 9 bases are shared with TRBD1. The sequenced sample consisted of axillary lymph node tissue. In nucleotides, the CDR3 is TGTGCCAGCAGAGTTACAGGGGGCCATGGCTACACCTTC. This gives the protein CASRVTGGHGYTF.